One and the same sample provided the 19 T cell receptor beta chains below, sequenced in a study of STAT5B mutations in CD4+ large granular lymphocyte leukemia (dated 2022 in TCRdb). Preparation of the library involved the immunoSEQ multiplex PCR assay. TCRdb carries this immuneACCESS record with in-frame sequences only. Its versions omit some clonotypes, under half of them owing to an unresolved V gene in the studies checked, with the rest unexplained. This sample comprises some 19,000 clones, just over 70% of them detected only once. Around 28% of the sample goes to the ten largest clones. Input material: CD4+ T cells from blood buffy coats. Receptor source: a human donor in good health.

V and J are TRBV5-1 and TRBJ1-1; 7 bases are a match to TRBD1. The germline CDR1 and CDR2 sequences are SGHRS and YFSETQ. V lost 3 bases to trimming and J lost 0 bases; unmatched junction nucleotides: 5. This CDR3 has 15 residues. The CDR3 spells CASSSRTGLNTEAFF. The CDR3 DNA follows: TGCGCCAGCAGCTCCCGGACAGGTTTGAACACTGAAGCTTTCTTT.

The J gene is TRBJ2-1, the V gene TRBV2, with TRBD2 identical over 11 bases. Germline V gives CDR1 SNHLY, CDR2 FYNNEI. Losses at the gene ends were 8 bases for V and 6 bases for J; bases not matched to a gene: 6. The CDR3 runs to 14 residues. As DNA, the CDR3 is TGTGCCAGCCTGAGACTAGCGGGGAGCAATGAGCAGTTCTTC. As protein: CASLRLAGSNEQFF. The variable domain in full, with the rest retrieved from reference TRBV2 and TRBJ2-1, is EPEVTQTPSHQVTQMGQEVILRCVPISNHLYFYWYRQILGQKVEFLVSFYNNEISEKSEIFDDQFSVERPDGSNFTLKIRSTKLEDSAMYFCASLRLAGSNEQFFGPGTRLTVL.

The CDR3 protein is CASSQEGLRSDQPQHF. DNA of the CDR3: TGCGCCAGCAGCCAAGAGGGACTCCGGAGCGATCAGCCCCAGCATTTT. V usage is TRBV4-1 and J usage is TRBJ1-5; D may be TRBD1 (5 bases). The V end was cut by 0 bases, the J end by 5 bases, with 14 bases between. This CDR3 contains 16 residues. Germline CDR1 and CDR2: MGHRA and YSYEKL.

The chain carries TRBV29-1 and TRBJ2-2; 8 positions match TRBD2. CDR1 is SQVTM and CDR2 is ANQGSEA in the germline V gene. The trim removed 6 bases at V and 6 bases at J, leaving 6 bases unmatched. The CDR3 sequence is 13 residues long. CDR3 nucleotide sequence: TGCAGCGTGAGCGGGAGTGCCGCCGGGGAGCTGTTTTTT. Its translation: CSVSGSAAGELFF.

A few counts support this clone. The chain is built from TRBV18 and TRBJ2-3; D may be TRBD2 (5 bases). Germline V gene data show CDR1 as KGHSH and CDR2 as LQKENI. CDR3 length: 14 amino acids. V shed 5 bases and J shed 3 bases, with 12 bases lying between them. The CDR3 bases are TGTGCCAGCTCAGCGGCGGGTTTGACAGATACGCAGTATTTT. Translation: CASSAAGLTDTQYF.

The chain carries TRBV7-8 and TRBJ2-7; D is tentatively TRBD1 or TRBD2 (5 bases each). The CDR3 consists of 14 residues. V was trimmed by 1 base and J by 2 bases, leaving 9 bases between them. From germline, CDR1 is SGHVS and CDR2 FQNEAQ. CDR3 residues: CASSLVTGPYEQYF. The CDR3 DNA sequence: TGTGCCAGCAGCTTAGTTACGGGGCCCTACGAGCAGTACTTC.

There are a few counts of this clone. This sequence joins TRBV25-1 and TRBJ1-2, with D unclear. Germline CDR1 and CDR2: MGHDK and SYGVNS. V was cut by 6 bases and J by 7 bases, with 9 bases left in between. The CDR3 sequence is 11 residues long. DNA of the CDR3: TGTGCCAGCAGGGGCGGACTTGGCTACACCTTC. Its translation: CASRGGLGYTF.

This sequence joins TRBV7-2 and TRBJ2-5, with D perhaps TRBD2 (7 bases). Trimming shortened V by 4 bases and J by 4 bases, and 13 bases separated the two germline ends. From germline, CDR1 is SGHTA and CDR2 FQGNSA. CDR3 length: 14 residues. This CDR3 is CASSSNGGRETQYF. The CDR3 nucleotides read TGTGCCAGCAGCTCTAACGGGGGGCGAGAGACCCAGTACTTC. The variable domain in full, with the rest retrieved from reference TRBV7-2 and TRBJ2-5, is GAGVSQSPSNKVTEKGKDVELRCDPISGHTALYWYRQSLGQGLEFLIYFQGNSAPDKSGLPSDRFSAERTGGSVSTLTIQRTQQEDSAVYLCASSSNGGRETQYFGPGTRLLVL.

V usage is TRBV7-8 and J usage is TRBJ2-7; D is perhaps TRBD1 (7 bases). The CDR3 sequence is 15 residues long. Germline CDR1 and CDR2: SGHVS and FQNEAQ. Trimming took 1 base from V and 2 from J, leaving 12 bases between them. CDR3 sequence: CASSLDGGQPYEQYF. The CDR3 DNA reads TGTGCCAGCAGCTTAGACGGGGGACAGCCCTACGAGCAGTACTTC.

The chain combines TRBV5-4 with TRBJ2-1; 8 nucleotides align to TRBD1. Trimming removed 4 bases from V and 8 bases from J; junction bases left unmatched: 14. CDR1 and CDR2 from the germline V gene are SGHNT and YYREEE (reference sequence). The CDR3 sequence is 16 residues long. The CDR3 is CASSAQTRQGSHEQFF. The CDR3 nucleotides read TGTGCCAGCAGCGCCCAGACCAGACAGGGGAGCCATGAGCAGTTCTTC.

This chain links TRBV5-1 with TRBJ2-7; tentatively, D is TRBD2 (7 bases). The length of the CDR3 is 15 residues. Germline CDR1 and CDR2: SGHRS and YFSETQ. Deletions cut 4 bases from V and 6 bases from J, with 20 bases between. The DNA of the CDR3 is TGCGCCAGCAGCCCTAAAGGTGGGGGGGCCGGCGAGCAGTACTTC. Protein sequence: CASSPKGGGAGEQYF.

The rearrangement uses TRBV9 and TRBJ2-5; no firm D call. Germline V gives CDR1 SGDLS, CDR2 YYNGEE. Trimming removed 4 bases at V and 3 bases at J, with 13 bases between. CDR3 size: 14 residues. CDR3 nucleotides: TGTGCCAGCAGCCGCGGATCAAACGAAGAGACCCAGTACTTC. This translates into CASSRGSNEETQYF.

The CDR3 sequence is CASSLDYEQYF. The DNA of the CDR3 is TGTGCCAGCAGCTTAGATTACGAGCAGTACTTC. The chain carries TRBV7-9 and TRBJ2-7; no firm D call. The ends were cut back, 1 base at V and 4 bases at J, with 2 bases in the middle. The CDR3 spans 11 residues. Per the germline V gene, CDR1 is SEHNR and CDR2 is FQNEAQ (reference sequence).

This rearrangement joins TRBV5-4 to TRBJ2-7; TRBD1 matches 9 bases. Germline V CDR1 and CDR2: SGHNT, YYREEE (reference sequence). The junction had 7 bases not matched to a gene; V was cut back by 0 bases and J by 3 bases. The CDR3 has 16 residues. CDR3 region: CASSLAGTGLDYEQYF. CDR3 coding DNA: TGTGCCAGCAGCTTGGCCGGGACAGGGTTGGACTACGAGCAGTACTTC.

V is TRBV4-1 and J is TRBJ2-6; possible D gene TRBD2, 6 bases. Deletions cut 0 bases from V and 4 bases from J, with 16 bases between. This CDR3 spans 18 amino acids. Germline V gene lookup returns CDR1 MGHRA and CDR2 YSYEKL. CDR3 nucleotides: TGCGCCAGCAGCCAAGATAACCCAGGGACTGCCGGGGCCAACGTCCTGACTTTC. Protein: CASSQDNPGTAGANVLTF.

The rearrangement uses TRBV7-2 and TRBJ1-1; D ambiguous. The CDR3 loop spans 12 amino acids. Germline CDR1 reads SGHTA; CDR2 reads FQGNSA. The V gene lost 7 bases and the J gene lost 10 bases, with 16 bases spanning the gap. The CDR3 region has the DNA TGTGCCAGCACGCCCCAGGAAGGTCGAGCTTTCTTT. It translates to CASTPQEGRAFF.

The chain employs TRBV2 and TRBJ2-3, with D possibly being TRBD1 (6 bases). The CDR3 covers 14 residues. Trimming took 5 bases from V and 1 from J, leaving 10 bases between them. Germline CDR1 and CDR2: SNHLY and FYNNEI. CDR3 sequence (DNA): TGTGCCAGCAGTCAGACAGGACGCACAGATACGCAGTATTTT. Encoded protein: CASSQTGRTDTQYF. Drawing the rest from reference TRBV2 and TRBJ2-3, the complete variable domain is EPEVTQTPSHQVTQMGQEVILRCVPISNHLYFYWYRQILGQKVEFLVSFYNNEISEKSEIFDDQFSVERPDGSNFTLKIRSTKLEDSAMYFCASSQTGRTDTQYFGPGTRLTVL.

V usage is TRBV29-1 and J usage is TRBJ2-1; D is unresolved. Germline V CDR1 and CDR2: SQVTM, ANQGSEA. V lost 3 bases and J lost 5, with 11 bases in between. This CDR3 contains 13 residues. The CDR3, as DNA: TGCAGCGTTGAGGGCCCGGAGAACAATGAGCAGTTCTTC. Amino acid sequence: CSVEGPENNEQFF.

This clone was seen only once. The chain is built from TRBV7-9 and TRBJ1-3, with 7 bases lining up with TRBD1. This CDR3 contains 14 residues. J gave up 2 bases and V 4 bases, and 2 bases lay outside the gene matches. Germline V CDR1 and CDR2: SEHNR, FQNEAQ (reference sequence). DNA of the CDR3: TGTGCCAGCAGCTCAGGGGGTACTGGAAACACCATATATTTT. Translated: CASSSGGTGNTIYF.